This T cell receptor beta chain comes out of a study of blood T cell repertoires in COVID-19. At the level of the study: Samples came from the United States, Italy and Spain, spanning acute and convalescent COVID-19. T cells, B-cell-depleted T cells, or PBMCs supplied cDNA or gDNA.

Per germline, CDR1 SGHRS and CDR2 YFSETQ. This CDR3 contains 15 residues. V gave up 4 bases and J gave up 4 bases; unmatched junction bases: 4. Authors' methods: Amplification with reference gene primers provided the estimates of nucleated cell counts. TCRdb's copy holds only in-frame clones and misses some; the assay was immunoSEQ multiplex PCR. V, J and clone size derive from that table, while D and trimming were established from the DNA sequence. The table lists about 260,000 clones, about nine tenths of them singletons, with roughly 3.6% in the top ten. The gene calls are TRBV5-1 and TRBJ2-3, with 12 bases aligning to TRBD2. The TCR sequence derives from a woman aged 40 to 49 with acute or convalescent COVID-19. Sequenced input: peripheral blood. The CDR3 coding sequence is TGCGCCAGCAGCCAAACTAGCGGGGGGCCAGATACGCAGTATTTT. Protein sequence: CASSQTSGGPDTQYF.